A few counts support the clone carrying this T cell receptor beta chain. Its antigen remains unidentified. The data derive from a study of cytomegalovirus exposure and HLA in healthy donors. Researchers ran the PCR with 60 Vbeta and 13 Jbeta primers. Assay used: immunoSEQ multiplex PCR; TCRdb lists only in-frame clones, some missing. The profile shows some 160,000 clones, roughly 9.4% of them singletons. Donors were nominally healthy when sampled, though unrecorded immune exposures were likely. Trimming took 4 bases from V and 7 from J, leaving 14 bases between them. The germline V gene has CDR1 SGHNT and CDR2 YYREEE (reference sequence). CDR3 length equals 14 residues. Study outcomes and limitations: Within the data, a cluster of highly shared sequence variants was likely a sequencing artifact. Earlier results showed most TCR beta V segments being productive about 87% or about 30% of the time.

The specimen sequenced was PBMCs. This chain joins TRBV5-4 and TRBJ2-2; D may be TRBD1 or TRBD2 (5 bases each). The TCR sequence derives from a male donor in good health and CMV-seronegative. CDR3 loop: CASSLGLADGELFF. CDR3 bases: TGTGCCAGCAGCCTGGGGCTAGCAGACGGGGAGCTGTTTTTT.